These 15 T cell receptor beta chains originate from one sample sequenced in a study of cytomegalovirus exposure and HLA in healthy donors. This PCR relied on a set of 60 Vbeta primers and 13 Jbeta primers. Produced via immunoSEQ multiplex PCR; TCRdb's table is partial and in-frame only. The sample records about 130,000 clones, roughly four fifths being singletons. Sequenced material: PBMCs. Receptors originate from a woman aged 40 to 50 in good health and CMV-seropositive.

The rearrangement joins TRBV9 to TRBJ2-2, with 7 bases matching TRBD1. Germline V CDR1 and CDR2: SGDLS, YYNGEE. The ends lost 3 bases at V and 6 bases at J; junction bases unmatched: 8. The CDR3 has 15 amino acids. CDR3 protein: CASSGTTGIAGELFF. CDR3 bases: TGTGCCAGCAGCGGGACGACAGGGATCGCCGGGGAGCTGTTTTTT.

The CDR3 DNA sequence: TGTGCCAGCAGCTTACTAGGACTAGCGGGAGTGGCCGGGGAGCTGTTTTTT. Amino acids: CASSLLGLAGVAGELFF. V usage is TRBV5-6 and J usage is TRBJ2-2; 13 nucleotides align to TRBD2. V lost 2 bases to trimming and J lost 6 bases; unmatched junction nucleotides: 7. Germline V lookup: CDR1 SGHDT, CDR2 YYEEEE. The CDR3 runs 17 residues.

The chain employs TRBV6-1 and TRBJ1-3; TRBD1 might be the D (6 bases). V dropped 6 bases and J dropped 1 base, with 10 bases sitting between them. The V gene's germline CDR1 is MNHNS and CDR2 SASEGT. This CDR3 has 14 residues. The CDR3, as DNA: TGTGCCAGCAGCCGGACAGCTTCTGGAAACACCATATATTTT. Encoded protein: CASSRTASGNTIYF.

The chain has TRBV21-1 and TRBJ2-1; TRBD2, the table's D call, was not compared with the DNA. TRBV21-1 is deemed a pseudogene. The CDR3 loop spans 16 amino acids. CDR3 bases: TGTGCCAGCAGCACACACCTTAGCGGGAGGTACAATGAGCAGTTCTTC. Protein product: CASSTHLSGRYNEQFF.

This chain uses TRBV7-8 with TRBJ2-5, with D possibly being TRBD1 (5 bases). The CDR3 totals 16 residues. V was cut by 4 bases and J by 2 bases, with 17 bases left in between. Germline CDR1 SGHVS, CDR2 FQNEAQ. For the CDR3, the DNA is TGTGCCAGCAGCTCACAAGGGGCGATACCTCAAGAGACCCAGTACTTC. It yields the protein CASSSQGAIPQETQYF.

The CDR3, as DNA: TGTGCCAGCAGCTTAAACGGCGGCTACAATGAGCAGTTCTTC. Translated: CASSLNGGYNEQFF. The chain recombines TRBV11-3 with TRBJ2-1; D unresolved. Trimming pared 2 bases from V and 3 bases from J, leaving 8 bases between. The germline V gene has CDR1 SGHNT and CDR2 YENEEA. This CDR3 is built from 14 residues.

The chain recombines TRBV5-6 with TRBJ2-1, with 9 bases that match TRBD2. The germline V gene has CDR1 SGHDT and CDR2 YYEEEE. This CDR3 is built from 19 residues. V dropped 0 bases and J dropped 0; count of bases not matched to a gene: 10. The CDR3 DNA is TGTGCCAGCAGCTTGGAGGGACTAGCCAGCAACCTCTCCTACAATGAGCAGTTCTTC. The encoded protein is CASSLEGLASNLSYNEQFF. The full variable domain, rest sourced from reference TRBV5-6 and TRBJ2-1, is DAGVTQSPTHLIKTRGQQVTLRCSPKSGHDTVSWYQQALGQGPQFIFQYYEEEERQRGNFPDRFSGHQFPNYSSELNVNALLLGDSALYLCASSLEGLASNLSYNEQFFGPGTRLTVL.

The J gene is TRBJ1-1, the V gene TRBV4-1; no definite D call. Germline CDR1 MGHRA, CDR2 YSYEKL. V lost 7 bases, J lost 8 bases, and 17 bases lay in between. The length of the CDR3 is 13 residues. The CDR3 DNA sequence: TGCGCCAGCAAGAAAGCGGGCGAGAGCGAAGCTTTCTTT. It translates to CASKKAGESEAFF.

The chain carries TRBV5-8 and TRBJ2-1, with 9 bases aligning to TRBD1. CDR3 length equals 15 residues. The V gene's germline CDR1 is SGHTS and CDR2 YDEGEE. The V segment lost 1 base and the J segment 11 bases; nucleotides outside the gene matches: 10. This chain's CDR3 is CASSLTGGAPGQQFF. The DNA of the CDR3 is TGTGCCAGCAGCTTGACAGGGGGCGCCCCAGGGCAGCAGTTCTTC.

J is TRBJ2-1 and V is TRBV6-4; 13 bases fit TRBD2. V shed 8 bases and J 8 bases; nucleotides not matched to a gene: 6. Looked up from germline, CDR1 is MRHNA and CDR2 is SNTAGT. The CDR3 length is 14 residues. The CDR3 sequence: CASSRTSGSYEQFF. The CDR3 DNA follows: TGTGCCAGCTCGCGGACTAGCGGGAGTTATGAGCAGTTCTTC.

The chain is built from TRBV11-3 and TRBJ2-1, with a weak D call TRBD1 (5 bases). The CDR3 is 13 amino acids. V lost 1 base to trimming and J lost 6 bases, with 7 bases between them. Germline assignment: CDR1 SGHNT and CDR2 YENEEA. The CDR3 bases are TGTGCCAGCAGCTTAGGGGGCAGCAATGAGCAGTTCTTC. This sequence encodes CASSLGGSNEQFF.

A single count supports this clone. This chain connects TRBV5-1 to TRBJ1-2; perhaps TRBD1 as D (5 bases). CDR3 length: 13 amino acids. Germline assignment: CDR1 SGHRS and CDR2 YFSETQ. Trimming removed 3 bases from V and 4 bases from J, with 10 bases in between. As DNA, the CDR3 is TGCGCCAGCAGCTCGGGACTCCTCTATGGCTACACCTTC. This gives the protein CASSSGLLYGYTF. The full variable domain, in which reference TRBV5-1 and TRBJ1-2 provide the parts outside the CDR3, is KAGVTQTPRYLIKTRGQQVTLSCSPISGHRSVSWYQQTPGQGLQFLFEYFSETQRNKGNFPGRFSGRQFSNSRSEMNVSTLELGDSALYLCASSSGLLYGYTFGSGTRLTVV.

This chain uses TRBV27 with TRBJ1-2; possible D gene TRBD1, 5 bases. V lost 1 base to trimming and J lost 4 bases, with 13 bases between them. Germline V CDR1 and CDR2: MNHEY, SMNVEV (reference sequence). The CDR3 covers 15 residues. In DNA form, the CDR3 reads TGTGCCAGCAGTTTATTCGCAGGACAAACCTATGGCTACACCTTC. Its translation: CASSLFAGQTYGYTF.

The chain recombines TRBV15 with TRBJ2-3; 8 bases align to TRBD2. Germline lookup yields CDR1 LNHNV and CDR2 YYDKDF (reference sequence). There are 14 residues in the CDR3. V lost 8 bases, J lost 1 base, and 5 bases stayed unmatched. The CDR3 spells CATGREGGTDTQYF. In DNA form, the CDR3 reads TGTGCCACCGGACGGGAGGGGGGCACAGATACGCAGTATTTT.

As regards this clone: The identical CDR3 is also encoded by other nucleotide sequences in the sample. The rearrangement uses TRBV30 and TRBJ1-1; maybe TRBD1 (5 bases). V dropped 3 bases and J dropped 1 base, with 9 bases sitting between them. Germline CDR1 reads GTSNPN; CDR2 reads SVGIG (reference sequence). CDR3 size: 13 residues. The CDR3 DNA is TGTGCCTGGAGCGTGGGGGGGAACACTGAAGCTTTCTTT. Its protein is CAWSVGGNTEAFF.